This T cell receptor beta chain originates from a study of cytomegalovirus exposure and HLA in healthy donors. Notes on the study in general: High specificity and sensitivity for cytomegalovirus status were reported for the classifier.

Primers for the PCR totalled 60 Vbeta and 13 Jbeta. TCRdb's table, derived via immunoSEQ multiplex PCR, lists solely in-frame clones and lacks some. The sample has 150,000 to 200,000 clones, roughly 80% seen once. Trimming cost V 6 bases and J 9 bases; bases outside gene matches: 6. Germline CDR1 reads KGHSH; CDR2 reads LQKENI. The CDR3 consists of 13 residues. To note about this clone: The antigen is unknown.

What was sequenced was PBMCs. The genes are TRBV18 and TRBJ1-1; 11 bases are a match to TRBD1. The sequence was obtained from a female donor in good health and CMV-seronegative. The CDR3 loop is CASSLGQGAQAFF. In DNA form, the CDR3 reads TGTGCCAGCTCCTTAGGACAGGGGGCCCAAGCTTTCTTT.